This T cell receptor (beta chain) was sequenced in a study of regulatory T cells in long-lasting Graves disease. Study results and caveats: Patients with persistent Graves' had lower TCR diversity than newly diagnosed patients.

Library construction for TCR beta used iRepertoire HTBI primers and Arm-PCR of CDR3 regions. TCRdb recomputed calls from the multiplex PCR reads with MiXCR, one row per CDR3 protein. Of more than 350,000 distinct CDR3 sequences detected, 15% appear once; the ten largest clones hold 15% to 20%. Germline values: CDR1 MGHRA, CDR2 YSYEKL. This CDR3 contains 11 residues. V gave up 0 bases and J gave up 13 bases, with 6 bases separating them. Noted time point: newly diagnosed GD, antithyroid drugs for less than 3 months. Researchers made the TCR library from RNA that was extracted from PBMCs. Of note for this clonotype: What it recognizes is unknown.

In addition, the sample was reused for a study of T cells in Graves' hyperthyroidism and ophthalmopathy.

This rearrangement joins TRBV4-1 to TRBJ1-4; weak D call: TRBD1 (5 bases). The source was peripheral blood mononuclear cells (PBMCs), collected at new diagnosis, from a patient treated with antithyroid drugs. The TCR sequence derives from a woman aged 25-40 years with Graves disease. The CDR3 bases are TGCGCCAGCAGCCAAGACAGGGCACTGTTTTTT. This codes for CASSQDRALFF.